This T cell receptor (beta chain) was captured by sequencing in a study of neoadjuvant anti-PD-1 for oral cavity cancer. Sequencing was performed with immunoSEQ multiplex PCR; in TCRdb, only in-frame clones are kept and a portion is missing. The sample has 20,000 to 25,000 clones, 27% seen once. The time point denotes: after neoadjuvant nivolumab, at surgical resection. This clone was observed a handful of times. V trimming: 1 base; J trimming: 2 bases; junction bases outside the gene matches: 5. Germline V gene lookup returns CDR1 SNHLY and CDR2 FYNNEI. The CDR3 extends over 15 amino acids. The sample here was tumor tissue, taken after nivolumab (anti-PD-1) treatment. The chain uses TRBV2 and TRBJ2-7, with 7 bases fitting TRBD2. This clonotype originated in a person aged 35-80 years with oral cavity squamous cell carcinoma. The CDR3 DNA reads TGTGCCAGCAGTGAAGTAGCGGGTTTGCCCTACGAGCAGTACTTC. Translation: CASSEVAGLPYEQYF.